The 19 T cell receptor beta chains below all came from one sample that was sequenced in a study of beta chain features in type 1 diabetes. Antigens of these TCRs are unknown. As every portion of the isolated RNA was reverse transcribed, the sequencing read expressed TCRB transcripts. Only in-frame clones appear in the TCRdb table, and some are missing; sequencing was by immunoSEQ multiplex PCR. The sample lists 300,000 to 350,000 clones; roughly 12% were seen once. Study outcomes and limitations: Shorter TCRB CDR3s, moderately but significantly so, marked every one of the four CD4+ subsets in Type 1 diabetes patients.

Sequencing was performed on naive CD4+ T cells from blood. These receptors all stem from a woman in her late teens or twenties with type 1 diabetes.

This clone occurred a few times. The rearrangement uses TRBV10-3 and TRBJ2-3, with 14 bases aligning to TRBD2. Germline trimming cut 3 bases from V and 5 bases from J; bases unmatched to any gene: 4. Germline CDR1 is ENHRY and CDR2 is SYGVKD. The length of the CDR3 is 16 residues. CDR3 region: CAISDPTSGRGDTQYF. DNA of the CDR3: TGTGCCATCAGTGACCCGACTAGCGGGAGGGGAGATACGCAGTATTTT.

A few counts support this clone. The V gene is TRBV5-1, the J gene TRBJ2-1, with TRBD1 matching 8 bases. V gave up 5 bases and J gave up 4 bases; unmatched junction bases: 8. Germline CDR1 and CDR2: SGHRS and YFSETQ. There are 15 residues in the CDR3. The CDR3 here is CASSSGQVRYNEQFF. CDR3 DNA sequence: TGCGCCAGCAGTTCGGGACAGGTGAGATACAATGAGCAGTTCTTC. Together with reference TRBV5-1 and TRBJ2-1, the CDR3 gives the full variable domain: KAGVTQTPRYLIKTRGQQVTLSCSPISGHRSVSWYQQTPGQGLQFLFEYFSETQRNKGNFPGRFSGRQFSNSRSEMNVSTLELGDSALYLCASSSGQVRYNEQFFGPGTRLTVL.

This chain joins TRBV9 and TRBJ2-1, with 10 bases matching TRBD2. V shed 0 bases and J 12 bases; nucleotides not matched to a gene: 18. CDR1 SGDLS and CDR2 YYNGEE come from the germline V gene. The CDR3 contains 18 residues. The CDR3 sequence: CASSVVGTSGKVPLRQFF. The CDR3 coding sequence is TGTGCCAGCAGCGTAGTGGGTACTAGCGGGAAGGTCCCCCTAAGGCAGTTCTTC.

The chain recombines TRBV18 with TRBJ2-7, with TRBD1 matching 7 bases. This CDR3 has 15 residues. CDR1 and CDR2 from the germline V gene are KGHSH and LQKENI. The trim removed 4 bases at V and 1 base at J, leaving 7 bases unmatched. CDR3 sequence reads: CASSLSGTASYEQYF. The CDR3 coding sequence is TGTGCCAGCTCACTTTCCGGGACAGCTTCCTACGAGCAGTACTTC. Full variable domain (missing parts from reference TRBV18 and TRBJ2-7): NAGVMQNPRHLVRRRGQEARLRCSPMKGHSHVYWYRQLPEEGLKFMVYLQKENIIDESGMPKERFSAEFPKEGPSILRIQQVVRGDSAAYFCASSLSGTASYEQYFGPGTRLTVT.

This chain links TRBV9 with TRBJ2-3; 9 bases line up with TRBD2. Trimming took 2 bases from V and 0 from J; bases not matched to a gene: 7. The CDR3 covers 17 residues. Germline loops: CDR1 SGDLS, CDR2 YYNGEE. The CDR3 loop is CASSVGASGISTDTQYF. The CDR3 bases are TGTGCCAGCAGCGTTGGTGCTAGCGGGATCAGCACAGATACGCAGTATTTT.

This clone appeared a few times. This chain links TRBV18 with TRBJ2-2; D perhaps matches TRBD1 (5 bases). The germline V gene encodes CDR1 KGHSH and CDR2 LQKENI. The CDR3 covers 13 residues. V gave up 0 bases and J gave up 16 bases, with 15 bases separating them. DNA of the CDR3: TGTGCCAGCTCACCACCGGAGTTAGGGGCTCCGTTTTTT. It translates to CASSPPELGAPFF.

The V and J genes are TRBV18 and TRBJ2-1, with D hard to call. V lost 2 bases and J 4 bases, leaving 6 bases between the germline ends. Germline lookup yields CDR1 KGHSH and CDR2 LQKENI. This CDR3 has 13 residues. The CDR3, as DNA: TGTGCCAGCTCACCAGTAGAATACAATGAGCAGTTCTTC. The encoded protein is CASSPVEYNEQFF.

The V call is TRBV5-1, the J call TRBJ2-7; D may be TRBD2 (6 bases). Trimming took off 3 bases at V and 5 bases at J, with 15 bases between the two ends. Germline V gene sequence: CDR1 SGHRS, CDR2 YFSETQ. CDR3 length equals 14 residues. This CDR3 reads CASSSGTSFHEQYF. The DNA for the CDR3 is TGCGCCAGCAGCTCCGGGACTTCCTTTCACGAGCAGTACTTC.

This clone was counted between two and nine times. The chain uses TRBV15 and TRBJ2-1, with D unclear. V dropped 0 bases and J dropped 8 bases, with 8 bases sitting between them. Looked up from germline, CDR1 is LNHNV and CDR2 is YYDKDF (reference sequence). The CDR3 spans 13 residues. The DNA for the CDR3 is TGTGCCACCAGCAGAGATCTTGGAGATGAGCAGTTCTTC. Translated, it gives CATSRDLGDEQFF.

This clone was observed a few times. This chain joins TRBV19 and TRBJ2-5; TRBD1 matches 8 bases. The CDR3 spans 15 residues. The germline CDR1 and CDR2 sequences are LNHDA and SQIVND (reference sequence). The trim removed 1 base at V and 4 bases at J, leaving 5 bases unmatched. Here the CDR3 reads CASSIVPGQGETQYF. In DNA, the CDR3 is TGTGCCAGTAGTATAGTCCCCGGACAGGGAGAGACCCAGTACTTC.

This clone was seen only a few times. The chain employs TRBV5-5 and TRBJ2-7; possible D gene TRBD1, 5 bases. Looked up from germline, CDR1 is SGHKS and CDR2 is YYEKEE (reference sequence). The CDR3 is 13 amino acids. The V gene lost 5 bases and the J gene lost 3 bases, with 12 bases spanning the gap. The CDR3 reads CASRDTGNYEQYF. The DNA for the CDR3 is TGTGCCAGCAGGGACACAGGAAACTACGAGCAGTACTTC.

The chain is built from TRBV7-2 and TRBJ2-5, with D unclear. CDR1 is SGHTA and CDR2 is FQGNSA in the germline V gene. The CDR3 covers 12 residues. Trimming stripped 4 bases from V and 7 bases from J, with 10 bases between. The CDR3 here is CASSSSPGTQYF. As DNA, the CDR3 is TGTGCCAGCAGCTCCTCCCCGGGGACCCAGTACTTC.

This clone was seen more than once but under ten times. The chain recombines TRBV29-1 with TRBJ2-5, with D possibly TRBD2 on 5 matching bases. V lost 4 bases and J lost 3, with 6 bases in between. Germline assignment: CDR1 SQVTM and CDR2 ANQGSEA. CDR3 length: 11 amino acids. The CDR3, as DNA: TGCAGCGTTGTCGGGGAAGAGACCCAGTACTTC. Translating it yields CSVVGEETQYF.

The CDR3 bases are TGCGCCAGCAGCTTGCTCCCGGGACAGGGGATGAAGTTCTTC. Its translation: CASSLLPGQGMKFF. The chain is built from TRBV5-1 and TRBJ2-1, with 10 bases that match TRBD1. This CDR3 contains 14 residues. V trimming: 1 base; J trimming: 14 bases; junction bases outside the gene matches: 9. The germline CDR1 and CDR2 sequences are SGHRS and YFSETQ.

The chain is built from TRBV21-1 and TRBJ2-4; TRBD2 reflects the table's D call only, with no check against the DNA. TRBV21-1 is a pseudogene locus. The CDR3 extends over 15 amino acids. In nucleotides, the CDR3 is TGTGCCAGCAGCAAAATGAGTGTTCTCGGAAACATTCAGTACTTC. Translated: CASSKMSVLGNIQYF.

This clone was recorded a few times. The J gene is TRBJ1-5, the V gene TRBV20-1; D possibly corresponds to TRBD1 (5 bases). This CDR3 has 11 residues. V was clipped by 5 bases and J by 5 bases, with 7 bases between them. CDR1 is DFQATT, CDR2 SNEGSKA, per germline (reference sequence). DNA for the CDR3: TGCAGTGCTGCAGGGCATCAGCCCCAGCATTTT. It specifies CSAAGHQPQHF.

This clone has just a few counts. V is TRBV28 and J is TRBJ2-7; TRBD1 matches at 8 bases. J gave up 4 bases and V 7 bases, and 9 bases lay outside the gene matches. The CDR3 covers 14 residues. CDR1 MDHEN and CDR2 SYDVKM come from the germline V gene. The CDR3 nucleotides read TGTGCCAGCAACTCCGGACAGGGCGGGTACGAGCAGTACTTC. Its translation: CASNSGQGGYEQYF. Combining the CDR3 with reference TRBV28 and TRBJ2-7 gives the whole variable domain DVKVTQSSRYLVKRTGEKVFLECVQDMDHENMFWYRQDPGLGLRLIYFSYDVKMKEKGDIPEGYSVSREKKERFSLILESASTNQTSMYLCASNSGQGGYEQYFGPGTRLTVT.

This chain's CDR3 is CSGKRTDTQYF. CDR3 DNA sequence: TGCAGTGGGAAGCGAACAGATACGCAGTATTTT. This chain uses TRBV20-1 with TRBJ2-3; D ambiguous. Trimming stripped 7 bases from V and 3 bases from J, with 8 bases between. CDR1 is DFQATT and CDR2 is SNEGSKA in the germline V gene (reference sequence). The CDR3 is made up of 11 amino acids.

This clone was seen more than once but under ten times. The gene calls are TRBV6-5 and TRBJ2-3, with 14 bases matching TRBD2. This CDR3 region has 15 residues. Looked up from germline, CDR1 is MNHEY and CDR2 is SVGAGI. Trimming at V came to 5 bases and at J to 4 bases, leaving 2 bases not matched to a gene. In DNA form, the CDR3 reads TGTGCCAGCAGTCGGGGACTAGCGGGAGCAGATACGCAGTATTTT. The encoded protein is CASSRGLAGADTQYF.